The 7 T cell receptor beta chains in this list originate from one sample, sequenced in a study of T cells in Graves' hyperthyroidism and ophthalmopathy. RNA transcripts served as the template for amplifying TCR beta CDR3 regions. When the TCR CDR3 underwent first-round RT-PCR, the HTBI primer set was used. TCRdb fed the multiplex PCR reads into MiXCR, producing one record per CDR3 protein. The sample includes some 300,000 distinct CDR3 sequences, 13% seen only once; the top ten take about 8%. The source material was blood. The receptor source for this set is a woman aged 25 to 39 with Graves' hyperthyroidism that later progressed to Graves' ophthalmopathy.

Comments on this clonotype: This may stem from a read error, because a much larger clone lies one nucleotide away. CDR3 amino acids: CASRPTGLNIGELFF. The CDR3 coding sequence is TGTGCCAGCAGACCCACAGGTTTGAACATCGGGGAGCTGTTTTTT. V gene TRBV28 combines with J gene TRBJ2-2, with a weak D call TRBD1 (5 bases). The CDR3 consists of 15 residues. Germline lookup yields CDR1 MDHEN and CDR2 SYDVKM.

The sample holds one count of this clonotype. The J gene is TRBJ2-5, the V gene TRBV15, with D perhaps being TRBD1 or TRBD2 (5 bases each). The CDR3 spans 14 residues. Germline CDR1 reads LNHNV; CDR2 reads YYDKDF (reference sequence). V lost 5 bases and J 7 bases, leaving 17 bases between the germline ends. CDR3 sequence: CATSERGTEGTQYF. The CDR3 DNA reads as TGTGCCACCAGCGAGAGAGGGACCGAGGGGACCCAGTACTTC.

This clonotype was counted ten times or more. The chain joins TRBV28 to TRBJ1-5; no clear D gene. Germline V lookup: CDR1 MDHEN, CDR2 SYDVKM. This CDR3 has 14 residues. V lost 6 bases and J 0 bases, leaving 9 bases between the germline ends. The chain's CDR3 is CASSRDGSNQPQHF. The CDR3 nucleotides are TGTGCCAGCAGCCGAGACGGTAGCAATCAGCCCCAGCATTTT.

At least ten counts were recorded for this clonotype. The chain uses TRBV6-1 and TRBJ2-7, with D uncertain. This CDR3 has 14 residues. With 6 bases removed from V and 1 base from J, the gap between germline ends came to 13 bases. Looked up from germline, CDR1 is MNHNS and CDR2 is SASEGT. In DNA, the CDR3 is TGTGCCAGCAGCAAGCCGGTCGGATCCTACGAGCAGTACTTC. This translates into CASSKPVGSYEQYF.

This clonotype was seen a handful of times. V gene TRBV13 combines with J gene TRBJ2-7; 8 nucleotides line up with TRBD1. Germline V lookup: CDR1 PRHDT, CDR2 FYEKMQ (reference sequence). The length of the CDR3 is 14 residues. J was trimmed by 3 bases and V by 4 bases; bases with no gene match: 5. CDR3 sequence: CASSSGQAHYEQYF. The CDR3 DNA reads TGTGCCAGCAGCTCGGGACAGGCCCACTACGAGCAGTACTTC.

The chain uses TRBV7-6 and TRBJ1-4; 8 bases agree with TRBD1. CDR1 SGHVS and CDR2 FNYEAQ come from the germline V gene. V lost 5 bases to trimming and J lost 2 bases; unmatched junction nucleotides: 4. The CDR3 spans 15 residues. Written as DNA, the CDR3 is TGTGCCAGCAGCGAGAGGACAGGGACTAATGAAAAACTGTTTTTT. Amino acids: CASSERTGTNEKLFF.

This clonotype was counted at least ten times. This sequence joins TRBV20-1 and TRBJ2-5; no clear D gene. Looked up from germline, CDR1 is DFQATT and CDR2 is SNEGSKA (reference sequence). This CDR3 is 11 amino acids long. Trimming took off 3 bases at V and 3 bases at J, with 5 bases between the two ends. The CDR3 DNA reads TGCAGTGCTAGGCCAGAAGAGACCCAGTACTTC. Encoded protein: CSARPEETQYF.